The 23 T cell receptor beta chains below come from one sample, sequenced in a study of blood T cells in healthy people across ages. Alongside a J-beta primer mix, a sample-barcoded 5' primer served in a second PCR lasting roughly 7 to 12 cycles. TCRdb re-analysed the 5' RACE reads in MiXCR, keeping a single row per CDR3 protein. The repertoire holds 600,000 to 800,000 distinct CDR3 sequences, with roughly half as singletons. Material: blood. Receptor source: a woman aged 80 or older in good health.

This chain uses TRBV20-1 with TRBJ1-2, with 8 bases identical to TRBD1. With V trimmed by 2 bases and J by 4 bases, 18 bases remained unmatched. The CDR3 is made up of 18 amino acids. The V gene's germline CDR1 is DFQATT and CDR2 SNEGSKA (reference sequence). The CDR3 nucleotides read TGCAGTGCTAGACGGGGGGCGCAGGGGGCGCCGTCTGCCTATGGCTACACCTTC. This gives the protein CSARRGAQGAPSAYGYTF.

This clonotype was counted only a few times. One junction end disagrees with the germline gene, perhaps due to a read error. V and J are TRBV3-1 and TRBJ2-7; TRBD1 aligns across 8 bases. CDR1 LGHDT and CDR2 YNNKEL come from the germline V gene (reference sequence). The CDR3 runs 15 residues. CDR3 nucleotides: TGTGCCGGCAGCAAGACAGGGGAGAGCTCCTACGAGCAGTACTTC. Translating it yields CAGSKTGESSYEQYF.

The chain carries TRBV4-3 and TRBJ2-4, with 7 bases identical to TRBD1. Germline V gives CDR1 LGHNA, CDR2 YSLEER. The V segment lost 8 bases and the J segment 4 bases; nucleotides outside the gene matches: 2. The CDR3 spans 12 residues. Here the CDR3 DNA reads TGCGCCAGCCAGGACAGGAAAAACATTCAGTACTTC. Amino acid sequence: CASQDRKNIQYF.

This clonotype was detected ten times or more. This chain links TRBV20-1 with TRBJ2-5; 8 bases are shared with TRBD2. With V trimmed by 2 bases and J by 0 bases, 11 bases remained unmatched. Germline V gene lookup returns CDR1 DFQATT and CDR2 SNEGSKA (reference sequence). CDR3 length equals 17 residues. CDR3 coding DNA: TGCAGTGCTAGACAGGAAGTAGCGGGATTGTACCAAGAGACCCAGTACTTC. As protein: CSARQEVAGLYQETQYF.

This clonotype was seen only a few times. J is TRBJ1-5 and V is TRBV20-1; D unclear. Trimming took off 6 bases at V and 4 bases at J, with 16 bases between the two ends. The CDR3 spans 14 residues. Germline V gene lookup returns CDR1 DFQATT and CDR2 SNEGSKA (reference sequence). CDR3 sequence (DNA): TGCAGTGCCGTAGGGCCCCTGGGGAATCAGCCCCAGCATTTT. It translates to CSAVGPLGNQPQHF.

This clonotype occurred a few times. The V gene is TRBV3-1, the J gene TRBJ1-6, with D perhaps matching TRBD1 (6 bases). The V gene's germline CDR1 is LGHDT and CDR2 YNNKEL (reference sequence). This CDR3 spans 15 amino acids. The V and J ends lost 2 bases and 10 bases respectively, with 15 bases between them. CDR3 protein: CASSQLGGLGSPLHF. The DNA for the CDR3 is TGTGCCAGCAGCCAACTAGGGGGGCTGGGATCACCCCTCCACTTT. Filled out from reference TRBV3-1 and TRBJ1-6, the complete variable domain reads DTAVSQTPKYLVTQMGNDKSIKCEQNLGHDTMYWYKQDSKKFLKIMFSYNNKELIINETVPNRFSPKSPDKAHLNLHINSLELGDSAVYFCASSQLGGLGSPLHFGNGTRLTVT.

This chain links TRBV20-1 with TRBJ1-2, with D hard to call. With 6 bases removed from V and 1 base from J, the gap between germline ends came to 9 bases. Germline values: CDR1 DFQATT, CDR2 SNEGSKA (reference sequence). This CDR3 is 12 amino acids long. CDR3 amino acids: CSAPEDNYGYTF. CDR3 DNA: TGCAGTGCCCCCGAAGATAACTATGGCTACACCTTC.

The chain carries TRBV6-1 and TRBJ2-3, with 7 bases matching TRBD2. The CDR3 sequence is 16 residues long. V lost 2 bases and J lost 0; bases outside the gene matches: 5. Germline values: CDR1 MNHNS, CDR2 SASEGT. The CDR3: CASSERLLASTDTQYF. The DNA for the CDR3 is TGTGCCAGCAGTGAACGACTACTAGCGAGCACAGATACGCAGTATTTT.

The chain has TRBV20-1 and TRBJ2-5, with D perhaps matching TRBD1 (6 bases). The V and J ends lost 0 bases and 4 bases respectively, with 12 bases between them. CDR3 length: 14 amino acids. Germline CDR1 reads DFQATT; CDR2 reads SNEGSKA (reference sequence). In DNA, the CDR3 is TGCAGTGCTAGAGATCGGGCAGGGGCAGAGACCCAGTACTTC. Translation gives CSARDRAGAETQYF.

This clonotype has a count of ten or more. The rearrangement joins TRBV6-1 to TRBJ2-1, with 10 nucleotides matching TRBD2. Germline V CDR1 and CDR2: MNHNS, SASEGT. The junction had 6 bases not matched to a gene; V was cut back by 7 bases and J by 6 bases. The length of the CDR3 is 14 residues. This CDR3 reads CASTRTSGSNEQFF. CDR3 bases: TGTGCCAGCACGCGGACTAGCGGATCCAATGAGCAGTTCTTC.

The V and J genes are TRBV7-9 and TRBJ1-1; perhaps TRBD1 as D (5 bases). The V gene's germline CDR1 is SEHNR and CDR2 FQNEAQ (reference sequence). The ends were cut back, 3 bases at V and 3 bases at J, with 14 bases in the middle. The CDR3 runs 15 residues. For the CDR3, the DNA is TGTGCCAGCAGCTTTTTATGGGGCAAGGACACTGAAGCTTTCTTT. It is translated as CASSFLWGKDTEAFF.

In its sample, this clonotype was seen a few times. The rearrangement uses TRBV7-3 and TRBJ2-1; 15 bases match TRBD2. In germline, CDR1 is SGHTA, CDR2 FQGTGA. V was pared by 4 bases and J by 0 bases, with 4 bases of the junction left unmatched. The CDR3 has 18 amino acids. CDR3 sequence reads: CASSSGLAGGSSYNEQFF. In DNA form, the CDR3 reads TGTGCCAGCAGCTCAGGACTAGCGGGGGGGAGCTCCTACAATGAGCAGTTCTTC.

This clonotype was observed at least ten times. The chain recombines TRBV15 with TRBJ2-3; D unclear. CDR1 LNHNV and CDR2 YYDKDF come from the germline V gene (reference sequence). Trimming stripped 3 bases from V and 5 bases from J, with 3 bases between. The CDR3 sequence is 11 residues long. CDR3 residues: CATSRLDTQYF. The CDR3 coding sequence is TGTGCCACCAGCAGGTTAGATACGCAGTATTTT.

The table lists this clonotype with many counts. The DNA of the CDR3 is TGTGCCAGCAGCGGAACTAGCGGTGAAGAGACCCAGTACTTC. Encoded protein: CASSGTSGEETQYF. The chain has TRBV9 and TRBJ2-5; 8 bases fit TRBD2. CDR3 length: 14 amino acids. Germline CDR1 SGDLS, CDR2 YYNGEE. V shed 3 bases and J 3 bases; nucleotides not matched to a gene: 4.

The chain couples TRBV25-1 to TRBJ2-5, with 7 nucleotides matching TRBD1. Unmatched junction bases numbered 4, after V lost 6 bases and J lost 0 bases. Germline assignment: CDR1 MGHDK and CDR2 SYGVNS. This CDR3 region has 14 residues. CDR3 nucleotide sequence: TGTGCCAGCAGGAGCAGGGGGTACCAAGAGACCCAGTACTTC. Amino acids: CASRSRGYQETQYF.

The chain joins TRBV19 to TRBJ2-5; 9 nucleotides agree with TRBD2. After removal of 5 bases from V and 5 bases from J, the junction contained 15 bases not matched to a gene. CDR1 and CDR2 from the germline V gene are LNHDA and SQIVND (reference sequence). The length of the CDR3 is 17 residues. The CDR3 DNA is TGTGCCAGTAGTTCCGGGCCCGGGACTAGCAGGAGGGAGACCCAGTACTTC. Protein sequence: CASSSGPGTSRRETQYF.

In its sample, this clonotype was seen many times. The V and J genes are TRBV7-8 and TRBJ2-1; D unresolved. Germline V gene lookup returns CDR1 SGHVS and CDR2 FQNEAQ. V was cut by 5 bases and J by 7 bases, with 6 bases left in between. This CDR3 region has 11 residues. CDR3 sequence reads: CASSHQNEQFF. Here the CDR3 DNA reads TGTGCCAGCAGCCACCAAAATGAGCAGTTCTTC. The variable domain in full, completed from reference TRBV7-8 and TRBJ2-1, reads GAGVSQSPRYKVAKRGQDVALRCDPISGHVSLFWYQQALGQGPEFLTYFQNEAQLDKSGLPSDRFFAERPEGSVSTLKIQRTQQEDSAVYLCASSHQNEQFFGPGTRLTVL.

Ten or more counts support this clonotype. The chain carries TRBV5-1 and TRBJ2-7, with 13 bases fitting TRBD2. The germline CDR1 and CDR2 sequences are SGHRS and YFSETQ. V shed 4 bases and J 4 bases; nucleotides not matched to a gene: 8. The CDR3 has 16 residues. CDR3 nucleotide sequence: TGCGCCAGCAGCCGTGGACTAGCGGGAGTCCTTTACGAGCAGTACTTC. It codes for CASSRGLAGVLYEQYF.

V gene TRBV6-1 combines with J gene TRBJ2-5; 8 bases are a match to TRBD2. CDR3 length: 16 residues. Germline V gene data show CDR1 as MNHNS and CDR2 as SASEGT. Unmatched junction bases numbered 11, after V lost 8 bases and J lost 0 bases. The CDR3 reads CASQPPQRGYQETQYF. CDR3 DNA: TGTGCCAGCCAACCCCCCCAGCGGGGGTACCAAGAGACCCAGTACTTC.

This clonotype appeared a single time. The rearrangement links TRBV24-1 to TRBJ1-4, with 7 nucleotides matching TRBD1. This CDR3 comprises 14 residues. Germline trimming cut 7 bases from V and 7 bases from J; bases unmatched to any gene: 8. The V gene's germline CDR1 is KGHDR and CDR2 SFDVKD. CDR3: CATSSGTVSEKLFF. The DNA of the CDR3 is TGTGCCACCAGCTCCGGGACAGTTAGTGAAAAACTGTTTTTT.

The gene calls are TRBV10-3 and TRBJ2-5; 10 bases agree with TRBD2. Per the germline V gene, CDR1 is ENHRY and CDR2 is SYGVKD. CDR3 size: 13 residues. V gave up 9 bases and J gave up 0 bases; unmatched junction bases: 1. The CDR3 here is CAMSGGDQETQYF. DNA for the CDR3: TGTGCCATGAGCGGGGGGGACCAAGAGACCCAGTACTTC.

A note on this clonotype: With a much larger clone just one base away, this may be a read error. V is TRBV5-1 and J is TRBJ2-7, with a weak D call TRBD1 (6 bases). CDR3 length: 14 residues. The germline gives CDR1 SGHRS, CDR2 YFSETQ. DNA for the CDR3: TGCGCCGGCAGCCCAACCGGGACAACATACGAGCAGTACTTC. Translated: CAGSPTGTTYEQYF.

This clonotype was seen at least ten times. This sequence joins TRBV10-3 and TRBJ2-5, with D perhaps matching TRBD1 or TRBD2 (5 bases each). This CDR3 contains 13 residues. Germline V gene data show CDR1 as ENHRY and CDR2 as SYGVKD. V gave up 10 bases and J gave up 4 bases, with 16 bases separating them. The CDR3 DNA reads TGTGCCACCCTTCCGGGACCTCGAGAGACCCAGTACTTC. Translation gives CATLPGPRETQYF.